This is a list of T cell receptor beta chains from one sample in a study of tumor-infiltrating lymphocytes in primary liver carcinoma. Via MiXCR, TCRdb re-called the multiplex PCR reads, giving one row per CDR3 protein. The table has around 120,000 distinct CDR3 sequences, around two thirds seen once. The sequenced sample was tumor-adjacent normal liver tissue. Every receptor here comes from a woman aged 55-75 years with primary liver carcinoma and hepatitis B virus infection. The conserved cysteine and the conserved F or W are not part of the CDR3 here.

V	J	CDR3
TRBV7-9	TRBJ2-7	ASSLIDGTSSSYEEY
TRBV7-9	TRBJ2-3	ASRPPRGRGTDTQY
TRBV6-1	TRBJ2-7	ASSVGTSGRAYEQY
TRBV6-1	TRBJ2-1	VSPGAGGSNEQF
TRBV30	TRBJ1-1	AWKGGNTEAF
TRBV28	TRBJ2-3	ASSLTPQGRGSTNTQY
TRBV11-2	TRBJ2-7	ADSLTHEQY
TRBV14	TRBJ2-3	ASSQGWTGWLAGGGVADTQY
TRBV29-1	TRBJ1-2	SVDDRAASYGYT
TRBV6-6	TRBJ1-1	ASSTGGDTEAF
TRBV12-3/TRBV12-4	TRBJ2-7	ASSPSGGRRYEQY
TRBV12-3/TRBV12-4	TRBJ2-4	ASSPSSIRGKNIQY
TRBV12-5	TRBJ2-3	ASGLGPGGTDTQY
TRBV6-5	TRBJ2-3	ASSPGTSGSYTQY
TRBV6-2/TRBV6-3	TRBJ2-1	ANRPPASGSYEQF
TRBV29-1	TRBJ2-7	SVARLAGAPGEQY
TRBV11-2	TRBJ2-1	ASSLTQWDHNEQF
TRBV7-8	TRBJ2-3	ASCVRDTQC
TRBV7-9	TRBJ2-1	ASNLGEGAGF
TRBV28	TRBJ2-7	ASSLPGSGEQY
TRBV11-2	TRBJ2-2	ASSLVTSGSTGELF
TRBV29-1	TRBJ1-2	SVPPGDRAGGYT
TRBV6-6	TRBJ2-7	ASSYSSGRSEEQY
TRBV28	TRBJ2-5	ASGWGTYRN
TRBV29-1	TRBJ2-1	SVDMEGRGNERF
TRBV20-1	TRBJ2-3	STSLAGDTQY
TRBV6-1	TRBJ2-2	ASSEGWWLAGELF
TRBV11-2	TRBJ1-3	ASCSRPDRGAYSGNTIY
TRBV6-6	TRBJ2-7	TSSCLTGQGEQY
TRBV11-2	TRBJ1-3	ASSSHPERGAYSGNTIY
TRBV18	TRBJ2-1	TSSYSPPRNEQF
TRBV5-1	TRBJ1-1	ASSRQSGVDTEAF
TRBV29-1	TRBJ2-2	SVVTSMDTGELF
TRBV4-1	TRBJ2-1	ASSQAEGSYNEQL
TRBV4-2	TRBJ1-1	GSSHPKTGTPNIEAF
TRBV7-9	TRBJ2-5	ASSLGASSVGPQETQY
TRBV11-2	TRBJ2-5	ARGQVATSGSGTQY
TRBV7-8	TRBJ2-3	ASSLKWIWQESTQY
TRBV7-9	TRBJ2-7	ASSSNRGTGYEQY
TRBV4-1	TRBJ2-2	ASSQDRSWGSGELF
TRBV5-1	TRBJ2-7	ASSLDRAASGRQSYEQY
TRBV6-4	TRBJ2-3	ASSDVTGGSTDAQY
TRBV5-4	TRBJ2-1	ASSLVQVHNEQF
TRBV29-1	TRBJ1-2	SVGQRDTVKLFNYGYT
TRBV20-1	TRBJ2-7	SARVGGRSYEQH
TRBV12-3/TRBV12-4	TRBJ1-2	ATSPHRTGLGYT
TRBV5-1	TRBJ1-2	ASSDLLGHNYGYT
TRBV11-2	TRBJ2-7	ASSLDGGTYEQY
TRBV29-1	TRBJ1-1	CVEEGAGAWAF
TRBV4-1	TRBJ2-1	ANSASDIPWEQF
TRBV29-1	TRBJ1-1	SVDLGNTEAF
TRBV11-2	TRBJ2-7	ASSRESYEQY
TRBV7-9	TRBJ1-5	ASSLNRGEEQPQH
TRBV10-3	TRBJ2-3	VISESLGIGTDTQY
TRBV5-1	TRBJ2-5	ASSSEGLDMVETQY
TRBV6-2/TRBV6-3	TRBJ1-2	ASTTGMNYGYT
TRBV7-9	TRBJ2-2	ASSLDGNTGELL
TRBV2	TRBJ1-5	ASLATGGSQPQH